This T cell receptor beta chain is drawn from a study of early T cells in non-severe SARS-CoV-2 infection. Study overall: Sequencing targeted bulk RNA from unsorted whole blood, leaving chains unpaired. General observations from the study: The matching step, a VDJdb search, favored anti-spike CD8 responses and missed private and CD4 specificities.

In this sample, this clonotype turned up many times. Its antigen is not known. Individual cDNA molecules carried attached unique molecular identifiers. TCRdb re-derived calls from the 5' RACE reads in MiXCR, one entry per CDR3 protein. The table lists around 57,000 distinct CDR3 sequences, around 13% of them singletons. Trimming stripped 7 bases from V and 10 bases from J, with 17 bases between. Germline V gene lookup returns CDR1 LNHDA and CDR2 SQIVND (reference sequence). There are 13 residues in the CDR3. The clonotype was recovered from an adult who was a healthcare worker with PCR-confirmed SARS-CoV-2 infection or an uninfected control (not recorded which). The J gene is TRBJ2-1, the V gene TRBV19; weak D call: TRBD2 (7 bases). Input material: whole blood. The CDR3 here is CASIPGRGGEQFF. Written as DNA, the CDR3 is TGTGCCAGTATTCCCGGGCGCGGGGGCGAGCAGTTCTTC.